The 7 T cell receptor beta chains given below trace back to one sample, sequenced in a study of blood T cell repertoires in COVID-19. Generated by immunoSEQ multiplex PCR, the TCRdb table keeps only in-frame clones and is missing some. The top ten hold roughly 1.9% of the sample, which has 240,000 or so clones, about 80% seen once. The sample consisted of peripheral blood. These receptor sequences come from a man between 25 and 39 years old who had recovered from COVID-19.

The table lists this clone with a few counts. The gene calls are TRBV14 and TRBJ1-4, with unresolved D. Germline lookup yields CDR1 SGHDN and CDR2 FVKESK. V shed 3 bases and J shed 8 bases, with 13 bases lying between them. CDR3 length equals 14 residues. CDR3 sequence (DNA): TGTGCCAGCAGCCACGGCGGGGTAGGGGAAAAACTGTTTTTT. Translating gives CASSHGGVGEKLFF.

The chain is built from TRBV7-6 and TRBJ2-2, with D perhaps matching TRBD1 (6 bases). Trimming took 1 base from V and 4 from J, leaving 7 bases between them. Germline CDR1 reads SGHVS; CDR2 reads FNYEAQ. This CDR3 has 14 amino acids. The CDR3 bases are TGTGCCAGCAGCTTAGTAGGGGGCACCGGGGAGCTGTTTTTT. It encodes CASSLVGGTGELFF.

CDR3 nucleotides: TGTGCCAGTAGTGAGGACGGGGATCAGCCCCAGCATTTT. Its translation: CASSEDGDQPQHF. V is TRBV19 and J is TRBJ1-5, with no clear D. The CDR3 runs 13 residues. CDR1 and CDR2 from the germline V gene are LNHDA and SQIVND (reference sequence). V gave up 5 bases and J gave up 5 bases, with 10 bases separating them. Looking up the rest from reference TRBV19 and TRBJ1-5 gives the full variable domain: DGGITQSPKYLFRKEGQNVTLSCEQNLNHDAMYWYRQDPGQGLRLIYYSQIVNDFQKGDIAEGYSVSREKKESFPLTVTSAQKNPTAFYLCASSEDGDQPQHFGDGTRLSIL.

This sequence joins TRBV4-1 and TRBJ2-5, with 8 bases matching TRBD1. V lost 7 bases and J lost 5; bases outside the gene matches: 9. The CDR3 has 14 residues. Germline loops: CDR1 MGHRA, CDR2 YSYEKL. This CDR3 reads CASMARGRWETQYF. The DNA of the CDR3 is TGCGCCAGCATGGCCAGGGGGCGGTGGGAGACCCAGTACTTC.

This clone has just one count. The chain joins TRBV2 to TRBJ1-2; D remains unclear. CDR1 and CDR2 from the germline V gene are SNHLY and FYNNEI. This CDR3 has 14 residues. With 7 bases removed from V and 4 bases from J, the gap between germline ends came to 16 bases. The CDR3 loop reads CASTGNSGIYGYTF. CDR3 nucleotide sequence: TGTGCCAGCACTGGGAACAGCGGTATCTATGGCTACACCTTC.

This rearrangement joins TRBV7-9 to TRBJ1-4, with D uncertain. The CDR3 has 14 amino acids. The V and J ends lost 3 bases and 5 bases respectively, with 10 bases between them. CDR1 and CDR2 (germline): SEHNR, FQNEAQ (reference sequence). The CDR3 DNA reads TGTGCCAGCAGCTTGGCAGGATTAAATGAAAAACTGTTTTTT. Its translation is CASSLAGLNEKLFF.

This clone was counted a few times. V gene TRBV15 combines with J gene TRBJ1-5; unclear D gene. Germline V gene lookup returns CDR1 LNHNV and CDR2 YYDKDF (reference sequence). CDR3 size: 14 residues. V lost 6 bases, J lost 1 base, and 10 bases lay in between. The CDR3 sequence: CATRGRPSNQPQHF. The CDR3 nucleotides are TGTGCCACCAGGGGCAGGCCGAGCAATCAGCCCCAGCATTTT.